This T cell receptor beta chain was sequenced in a study of CD8+ T cells in alopecia areata. Notes on the study in general: During tofacitinib treatment, many expanded lesional clones remained in scalp and blood.

Points on this clone: Its target is unknown.

RNA was extracted and reverse transcribed into cDNA as the sequencing template. Assay: immunoSEQ multiplex PCR; the TCRdb copy retains only in-frame clones and omits some. In the table there are around 270,000 clones, more than 45% of which are singletons. The treatment is: oral pan-JAK inhibitor, 5-10 mg twice daily. Losses at the gene ends were 5 bases for V and 4 bases for J; bases not matched to a gene: 4. The CDR3 has 13 amino acids. CDR1 SGHAT and CDR2 FQNNGV come from the germline V gene. This TCR was sampled from a human donor with alopecia areata. The rearrangement links TRBV11-2 to TRBJ2-7; 8 bases line up with TRBD2. Sequencing used CD4+ T cells sorted from blood, obtained at week 24, from a patient treated with tofacitinib. As DNA, the CDR3 is TGTGCCAGCAGCCGGGGGGGCGGGTACGAGCAGTACTTC. The encoded protein is CASSRGGGYEQYF.